This TCR beta chain appears in the sequencing data of a study of memory CD4+ T cells and cytomegalovirus serostatus. Notes on the study in general: CMV serostatus prediction reached median AUC approximately 0.95, or 0.91 with US-trained model. The CMV-associated TCR signature appears largely within the CD4+ memory repertoire.

Points on this clone: Its antigen is still unknown.

This CDR3 spans 14 amino acids. Germline V gives CDR1 MNHNS, CDR2 SASEGT. V lost 2 bases, J lost 8 bases, and 13 bases lay in between. The sort gate was single viable CD3+CD4+CD8-CD45RO+ cells for memory CD4+ T cells. Serum IgG to CMV pp150, pp28, p38 and p52 defined serostatus. Original processing methods: Out-of-frame sequences were removed, leaving 2,204,828 distinct TCRbeta sequences. The protocol was immunoSEQ multiplex PCR, while the TCRdb copy is restricted to in-frame clones and leaves out a portion. The D gene and trimming were derived from the DNA, and the V and J assignments and clone size from that table. The sample lists 50,000 or so clones; over 75% were seen once.

The chain couples TRBV6-1 to TRBJ2-1; D may be TRBD2 (7 bases). The specimen sequenced was memory CD4+ T cells from blood. The sequence was collected from an adult in good health and CMV-seronegative. The CDR3 nucleotides are TGTGCCAGCAGTGAACCGTGGGAGGGGGATGAGCAGTTCTTC. Residues: CASSEPWEGDEQFF.